These 3 T cell receptor beta chains were sequenced from one sample in a study of T cells after yellow fever vaccination. TCRdb re-called the 5' RACE reads through MiXCR, storing one row per CDR3 protein. Of 450,000 to 600,000 distinct CDR3 sequences listed, approximately 13% are singletons. The source material was PBMCs, sampled on the day of the yellow fever booster vaccination. These TCRs come from a man between 25 and 39 years old who received the YFV17D yellow fever vaccine.

This clonotype was observed a handful of times. CDR3 nucleotide sequence: TGTGCCAGCTCACGCCAACTGGGGACAGGGGACCACGAGCAGTACTTC. Translating gives CASSRQLGTGDHEQYF. The chain carries TRBV18 and TRBJ2-7; 10 nucleotides align to TRBD1. After removal of 4 bases from V and 5 bases from J, the junction contained 11 bases not matched to a gene. The CDR3 is 16 amino acids. Germline V gives CDR1 KGHSH, CDR2 LQKENI.

A few counts support this clonotype. The chain has TRBV30 and TRBJ1-4, with D possibly being TRBD1 (5 bases). The ends were cut back, 0 bases at V and 4 bases at J, with 9 bases in the middle. Per germline, CDR1 GTSNPN and CDR2 SVGIG (reference sequence). This CDR3 is 14 amino acids long. The CDR3 DNA sequence: TGTGCCTGGAGTGTTATGAGGGGTAATGAAAAACTGTTTTTT. Amino acid sequence: CAWSVMRGNEKLFF.

The chain carries TRBV5-4 and TRBJ2-3; the match to TRBD2 covers 7 bases. The germline V gene encodes CDR1 SGHNT and CDR2 YYREEE (reference sequence). The CDR3 is 13 amino acids. The ends lost 5 bases at V and 8 bases at J; junction bases unmatched: 8. The CDR3 DNA reads as TGTGCCAGCAGTTATTGGGGACTAAGTACGCAGTATTTT. It translates to CASSYWGLSTQYF.